This paragraph reports one T cell receptor (beta chain). These data are taken from a study of blood T cell repertoires in COVID-19. Repertoires were generated with immunoSEQ multiplex PCR, while TCRdb's copy carries only in-frame clones and drops some. The sample consists of 250,000 to 350,000 clones, about nine tenths of them appearing once. The sequenced material came from peripheral blood. The clonotype was recovered from a woman in her thirties or forties who had recovered from COVID-19.

DNA of the CDR3: TGTGCCTGGGGGGTCCCCATTCAACAGCTACCAGCAGCTGGGGCCAACGTCCTGACTTTC. It specifies CAWGVPIQQLPAAGANVLTF. The chain joins TRBV30 to TRBJ2-6; D not certain. Deletions cut 5 bases from V and 2 bases from J, with 28 bases between. The CDR3 is made up of 20 amino acids. The V gene's germline CDR1 is GTSNPN and CDR2 SVGIG (reference sequence). The full variable domain, in which reference TRBV30 and TRBJ2-6 provide the parts outside the CDR3, is SQTIHQWPATLVQPVGSPLSLECTVEGTSNPNLYWYRQAAGRGLQLLFYSVGIGQISSEVPQNLSASRPQDRQFILSSKKLLLSDSGFYLCAWGVPIQQLPAAGANVLTFGAGSRLTVL.